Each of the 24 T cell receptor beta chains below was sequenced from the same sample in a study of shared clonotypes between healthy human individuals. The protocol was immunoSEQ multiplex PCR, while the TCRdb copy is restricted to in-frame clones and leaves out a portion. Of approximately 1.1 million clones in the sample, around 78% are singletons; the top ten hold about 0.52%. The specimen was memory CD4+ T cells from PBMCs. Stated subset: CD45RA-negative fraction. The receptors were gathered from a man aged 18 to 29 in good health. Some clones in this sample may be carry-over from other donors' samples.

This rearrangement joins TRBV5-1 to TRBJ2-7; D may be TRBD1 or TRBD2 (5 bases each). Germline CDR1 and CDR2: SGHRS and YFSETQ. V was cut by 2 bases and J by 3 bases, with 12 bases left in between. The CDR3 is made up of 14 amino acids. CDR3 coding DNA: TGCGCCAGCAGCTTCGGGACGACCCTCTACGAGCAGTACTTC. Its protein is CASSFGTTLYEQYF.

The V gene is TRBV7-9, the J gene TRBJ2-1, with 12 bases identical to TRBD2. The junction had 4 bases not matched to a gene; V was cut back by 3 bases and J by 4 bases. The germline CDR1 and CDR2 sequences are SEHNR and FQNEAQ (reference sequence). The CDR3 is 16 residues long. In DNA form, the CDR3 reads TGTGCCAGCAGCTTTTGGACTAGCGGGATTTACAATGAGCAGTTCTTC. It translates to CASSFWTSGIYNEQFF.

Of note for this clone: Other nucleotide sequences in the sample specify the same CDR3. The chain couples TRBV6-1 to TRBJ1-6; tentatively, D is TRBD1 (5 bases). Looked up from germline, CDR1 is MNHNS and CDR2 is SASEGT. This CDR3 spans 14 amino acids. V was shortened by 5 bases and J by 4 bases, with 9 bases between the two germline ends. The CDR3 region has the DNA TGTGCCAGCAGTCCGGGACGGTATAATTCACCCCTCCACTTT. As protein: CASSPGRYNSPLHF.

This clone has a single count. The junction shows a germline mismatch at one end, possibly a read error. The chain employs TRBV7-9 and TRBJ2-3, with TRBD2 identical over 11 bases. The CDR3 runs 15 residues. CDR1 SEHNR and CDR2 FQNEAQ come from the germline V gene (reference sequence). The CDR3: CASSLAGGGGDTQYF. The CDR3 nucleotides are TGTGCCAGCAGCCTAGCGGGAGGTGGCGGAGATACGCAGTATTTT.

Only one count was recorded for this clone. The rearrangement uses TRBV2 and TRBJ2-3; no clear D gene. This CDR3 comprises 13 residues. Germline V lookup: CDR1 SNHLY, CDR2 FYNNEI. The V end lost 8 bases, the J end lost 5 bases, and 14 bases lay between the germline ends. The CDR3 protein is CASGISLRDTQYF. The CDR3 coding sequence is TGTGCCAGCGGAATTTCCCTCAGAGATACGCAGTATTTT.

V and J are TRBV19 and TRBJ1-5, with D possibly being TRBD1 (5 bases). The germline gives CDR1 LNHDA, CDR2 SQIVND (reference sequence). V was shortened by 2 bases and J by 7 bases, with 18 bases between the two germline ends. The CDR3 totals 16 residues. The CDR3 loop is CASSIWRTSRNQPQHF. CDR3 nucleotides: TGTGCCAGTAGTATATGGCGGACATCGAGGAACCAGCCCCAGCATTTT.

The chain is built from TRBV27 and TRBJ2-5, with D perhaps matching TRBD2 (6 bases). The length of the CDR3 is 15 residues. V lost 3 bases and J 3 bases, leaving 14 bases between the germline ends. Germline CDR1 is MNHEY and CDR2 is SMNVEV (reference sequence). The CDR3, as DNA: TGTGCCAGCAGTTTTGAGGCGGGACGGAAAGAGACCCAGTACTTC. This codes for CASSFEAGRKETQYF.

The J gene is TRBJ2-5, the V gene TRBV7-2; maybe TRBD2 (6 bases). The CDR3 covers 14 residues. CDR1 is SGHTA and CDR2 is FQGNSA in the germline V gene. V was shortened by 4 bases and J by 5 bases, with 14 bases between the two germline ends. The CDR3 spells CASSYQAGRETQYF. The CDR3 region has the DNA TGTGCCAGCAGCTACCAGGCGGGGAGGGAGACCCAGTACTTC. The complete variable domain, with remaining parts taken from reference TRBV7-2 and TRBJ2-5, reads GAGVSQSPSNKVTEKGKDVELRCDPISGHTALYWYRQSLGQGLEFLIYFQGNSAPDKSGLPSDRFSAERTGGSVSTLTIQRTQQEDSAVYLCASSYQAGRETQYFGPGTRLLVL.

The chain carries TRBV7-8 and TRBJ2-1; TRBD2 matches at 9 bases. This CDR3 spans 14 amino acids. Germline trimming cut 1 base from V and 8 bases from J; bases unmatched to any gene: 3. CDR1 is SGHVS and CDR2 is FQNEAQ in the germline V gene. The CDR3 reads CASSLELAGHEQFF. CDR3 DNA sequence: TGTGCCAGCAGCTTAGAGCTAGCGGGACATGAGCAGTTCTTC.

The CDR3, as DNA: TGTGCCAGCGGCGGTCGAAATCTGGAGCAGTTCTTC. Translating gives CASGGRNLEQFF. This rearrangement joins TRBV27 to TRBJ2-1; no clear D. V was clipped by 8 bases and J by 10 bases, with 15 bases between them. The CDR3 is 12 amino acids. The germline gives CDR1 MNHEY, CDR2 SMNVEV (reference sequence).

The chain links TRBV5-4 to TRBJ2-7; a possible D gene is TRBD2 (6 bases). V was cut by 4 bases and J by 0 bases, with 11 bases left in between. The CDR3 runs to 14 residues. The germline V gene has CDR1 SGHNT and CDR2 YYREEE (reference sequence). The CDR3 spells CASSGDLSSYEQYF. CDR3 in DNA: TGTGCCAGCAGCGGGGACTTAAGCTCCTACGAGCAGTACTTC.

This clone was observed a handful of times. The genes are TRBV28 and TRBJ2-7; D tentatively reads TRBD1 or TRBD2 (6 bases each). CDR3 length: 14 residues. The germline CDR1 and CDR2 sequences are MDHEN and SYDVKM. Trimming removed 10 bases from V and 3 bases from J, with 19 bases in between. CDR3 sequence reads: CATRFGGPVYEQYF. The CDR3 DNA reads TGTGCCACCAGATTCGGGGGCCCTGTCTACGAGCAGTACTTC. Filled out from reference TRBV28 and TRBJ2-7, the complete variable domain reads DVKVTQSSRYLVKRTGEKVFLECVQDMDHENMFWYRQDPGLGLRLIYFSYDVKMKEKGDIPEGYSVSREKKERFSLILESASTNQTSMYLCATRFGGPVYEQYFGPGTRLTVT.

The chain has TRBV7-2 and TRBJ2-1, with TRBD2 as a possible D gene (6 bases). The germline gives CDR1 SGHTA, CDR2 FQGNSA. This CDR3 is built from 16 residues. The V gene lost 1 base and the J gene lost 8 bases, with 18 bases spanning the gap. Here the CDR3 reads CASSLDSGSAVYEQFF. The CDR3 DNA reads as TGTGCCAGCAGCTTAGATTCCGGGAGTGCCGTTTATGAGCAGTTCTTC.

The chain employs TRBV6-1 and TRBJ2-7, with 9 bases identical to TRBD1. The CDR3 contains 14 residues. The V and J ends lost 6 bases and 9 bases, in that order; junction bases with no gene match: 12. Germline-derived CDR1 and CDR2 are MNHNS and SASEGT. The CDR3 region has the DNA TGTGCCAGCAGACAACCGGGACAGGGTTTAGGGCAGTACTTC. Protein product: CASRQPGQGLGQYF.

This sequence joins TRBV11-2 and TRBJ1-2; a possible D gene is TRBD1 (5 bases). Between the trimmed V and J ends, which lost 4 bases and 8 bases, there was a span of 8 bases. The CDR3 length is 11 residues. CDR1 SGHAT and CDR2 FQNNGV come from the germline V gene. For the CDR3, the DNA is TGTGCCAGCAGCTCGGGGCCCGGCTACACCTTC. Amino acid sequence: CASSSGPGYTF.

CDR3 amino acids: CSVLETASTDTQYF. DNA of the CDR3: TGCAGCGTTCTTGAGACAGCTAGCACAGATACGCAGTATTTT. V usage is TRBV29-1 and J usage is TRBJ2-3; tentative D call: TRBD1 (5 bases). This CDR3 is 14 amino acids long. Germline V gene lookup returns CDR1 SQVTM and CDR2 ANQGSEA. Trimming removed 5 bases from V and 0 bases from J, with 12 bases in between.

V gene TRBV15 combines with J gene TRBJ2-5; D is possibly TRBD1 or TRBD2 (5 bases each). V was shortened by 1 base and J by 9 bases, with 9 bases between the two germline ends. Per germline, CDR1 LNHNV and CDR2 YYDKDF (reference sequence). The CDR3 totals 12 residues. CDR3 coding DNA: TGTGCCACCAGCAGAGCTGGGACGTCCCAGTACTTC. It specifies CATSRAGTSQYF.

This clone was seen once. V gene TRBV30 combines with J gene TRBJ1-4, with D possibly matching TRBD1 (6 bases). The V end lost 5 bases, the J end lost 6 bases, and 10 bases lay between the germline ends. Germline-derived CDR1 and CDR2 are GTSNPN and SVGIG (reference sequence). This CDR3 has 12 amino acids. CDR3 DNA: TGTGCCTGGGAGGACAGCTATGAAAAACTGTTTTTT. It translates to CAWEDSYEKLFF.

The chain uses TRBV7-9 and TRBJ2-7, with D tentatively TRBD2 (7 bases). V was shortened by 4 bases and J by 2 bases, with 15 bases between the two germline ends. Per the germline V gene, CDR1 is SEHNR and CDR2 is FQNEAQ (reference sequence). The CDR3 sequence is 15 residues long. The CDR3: CASSWEGDPTYEQYF. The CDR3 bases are TGTGCCAGCAGCTGGGAGGGGGACCCCACCTACGAGCAGTACTTC.

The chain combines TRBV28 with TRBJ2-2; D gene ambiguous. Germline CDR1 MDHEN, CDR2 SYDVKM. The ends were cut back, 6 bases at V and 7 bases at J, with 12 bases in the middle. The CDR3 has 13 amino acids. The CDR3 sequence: CASRVFRDGELFF. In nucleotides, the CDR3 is TGTGCCAGCAGAGTCTTTCGTGACGGGGAGCTGTTTTTT.

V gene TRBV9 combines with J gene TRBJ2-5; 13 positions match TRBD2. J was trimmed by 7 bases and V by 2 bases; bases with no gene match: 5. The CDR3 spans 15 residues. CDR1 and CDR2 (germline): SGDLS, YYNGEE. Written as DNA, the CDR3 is TGTGCCAGCAGCGTTGGGACTAGCGGGACGGGGACCCAGTACTTC. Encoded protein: CASSVGTSGTGTQYF.

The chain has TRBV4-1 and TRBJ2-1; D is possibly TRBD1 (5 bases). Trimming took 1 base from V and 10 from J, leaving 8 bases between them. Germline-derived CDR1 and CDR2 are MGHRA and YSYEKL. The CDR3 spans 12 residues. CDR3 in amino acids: CASSQVGVEQFF. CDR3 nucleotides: TGCGCCAGCAGCCAAGTAGGGGTAGAGCAGTTCTTC.

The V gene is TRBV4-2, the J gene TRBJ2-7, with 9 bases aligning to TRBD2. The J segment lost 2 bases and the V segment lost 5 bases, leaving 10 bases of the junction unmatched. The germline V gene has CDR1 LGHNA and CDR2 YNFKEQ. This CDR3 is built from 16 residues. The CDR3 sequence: CASSAGGRVAAYEQYF. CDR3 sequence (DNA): TGTGCCAGCAGCGCCGGCGGGAGGGTCGCGGCCTACGAGCAGTACTTC.

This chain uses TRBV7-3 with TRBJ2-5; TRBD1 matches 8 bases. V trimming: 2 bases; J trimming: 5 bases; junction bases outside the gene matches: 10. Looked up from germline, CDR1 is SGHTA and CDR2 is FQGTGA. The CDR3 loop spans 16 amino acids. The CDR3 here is CASSLFGQGAGETQYF. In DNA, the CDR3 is TGTGCCAGCAGCTTATTTGGGCAGGGGGCAGGCGAGACCCAGTACTTC. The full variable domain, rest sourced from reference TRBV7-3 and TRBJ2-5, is GAGVSQTPSNKVTEKGKYVELRCDPISGHTALYWYRQSLGQGPEFLIYFQGTGAADDSGLPNDRFFAVRPEGSVSTLKIQRTERGDSAVYLCASSLFGQGAGETQYFGPGTRLLVL.